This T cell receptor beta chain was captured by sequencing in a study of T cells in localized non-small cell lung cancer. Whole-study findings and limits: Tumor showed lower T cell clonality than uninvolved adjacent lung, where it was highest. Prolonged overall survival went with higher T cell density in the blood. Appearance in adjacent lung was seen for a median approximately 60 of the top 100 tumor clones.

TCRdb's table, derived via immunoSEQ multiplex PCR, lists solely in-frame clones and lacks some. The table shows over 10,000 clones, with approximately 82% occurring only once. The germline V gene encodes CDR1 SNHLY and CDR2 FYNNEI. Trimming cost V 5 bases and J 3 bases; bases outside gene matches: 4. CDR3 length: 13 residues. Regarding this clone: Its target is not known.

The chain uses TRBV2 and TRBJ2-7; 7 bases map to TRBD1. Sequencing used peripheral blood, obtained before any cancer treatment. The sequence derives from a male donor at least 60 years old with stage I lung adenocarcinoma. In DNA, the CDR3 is TGTGCCAGCAGTCCCCAGGGGGTCTACGAGCAGTACTTC. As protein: CASSPQGVYEQYF.